The 13 T cell receptor beta chains in this list originate from one sample, sequenced in a study of blood T cell repertoires in COVID-19 (TCRdb year 2020). To prepare the library, the immunoSEQ multiplex PCR assay was applied. The clones in this table, taken by TCRdb from immuneACCESS, are in-frame only. Not every clone is retained; where verified, under half of the shortfall comes from an unresolved V gene, and the cause of the rest is unknown. A total of 300,000 to 450,000 clones appear in this sample, about 92% of them only once. 3% to 4.5% of the sample is taken by the ten largest. The specimen was peripheral blood. All receptors derive from a woman aged 60-75 years with COVID-19, enrolled during active disease.

This sequence joins TRBV10-3 and TRBJ2-2; D is ambiguous. Trimming shortened V by 8 bases and J by 7 bases, and 17 bases separated the two germline ends. The CDR3 has 14 residues. CDR1 is ENHRY, CDR2 SYGVKD, per germline. This chain's CDR3 is CAICAELIGGELFF. The CDR3 bases are TGTGCCATCTGCGCGGAGCTTATTGGCGGGGAGCTGTTTTTT.

Details on this clone: Other DNA variants within this sample encode the same CDR3. The V and J genes are TRBV19 and TRBJ1-5, with D unresolved. Germline V gene data show CDR1 as LNHDA and CDR2 as SQIVND (reference sequence). The length of the CDR3 is 14 residues. The V and J ends lost 3 bases and 3 bases respectively, with 9 bases between them. The CDR3 region is CASSIRGPNQPQHF. CDR3 DNA: TGTGCCAGTAGTATCAGAGGGCCCAATCAGCCCCAGCATTTT.

The chain links TRBV7-8 to TRBJ1-6, with TRBD1 identical over 9 bases. CDR3 size: 16 residues. The germline V gene encodes CDR1 SGHVS and CDR2 FQNEAQ. Unmatched junction bases numbered 13, after V lost 8 bases and J lost 8 bases. CDR3 nucleotide sequence: TGTGCCAGCGCCCTGACAGGGGGGGGTTGGGATTCACCCCTCCACTTT. Its protein product is CASALTGGGWDSPLHF.

The CDR3 coding sequence is TGTGCCAGCAGTTGGGGGGGGAACTATGGCTACACCTTC. As protein: CASSWGGNYGYTF. The rearrangement links TRBV28 to TRBJ1-2, with a weak D call TRBD1 (5 bases). The CDR3 is 13 residues long. V lost 4 bases and J 2 bases, leaving 8 bases between the germline ends. From germline, CDR1 is MDHEN and CDR2 SYDVKM.

This chain uses TRBV5-8 with TRBJ1-2; no clear D gene. Trimming took off 1 base at V and 2 bases at J, with 9 bases between the two ends. CDR3 length: 14 amino acids. Germline V CDR1 and CDR2: SGHTS, YDEGEE. The CDR3 loop is CASSLSPGNYGYTF. DNA for the CDR3: TGTGCCAGCAGCTTGAGTCCAGGAAACTATGGCTACACCTTC. The whole variable domain, remainder taken from reference TRBV5-8 and TRBJ1-2, is EAGVTQSPTHLIKTRGQQATLRCSPISGHTSVYWYQQALGLGLQFLLWYDEGEERNRGNFPPRFSGRQFPNYSSELNVNALELEDSALYLCASSLSPGNYGYTFGSGTRLTVV.

There are a few counts of this clone. The chain links TRBV27 to TRBJ1-2; 7 bases are shared with TRBD1. Germline-derived CDR1 and CDR2 are MNHEY and SMNVEV (reference sequence). This CDR3 has 14 amino acids. Trimming cost V 3 bases and J 5 bases; bases outside gene matches: 6. CDR3 sequence (DNA): TGTGCCAGCAGTTTTAAGGGGGCAGGGTATGGCTACACCTTC. This encodes CASSFKGAGYGYTF.

The chain uses TRBV5-4 and TRBJ1-2, with D possibly TRBD1 on 5 matching bases. CDR1 is SGHNT, CDR2 YYREEE, per germline (reference sequence). Trimming removed 0 bases from V and 3 bases from J, with 6 bases in between. This CDR3 spans 13 amino acids. This CDR3 is CASSLVGDYGYTF. The CDR3 nucleotides read TGTGCCAGCAGCTTGGTAGGGGACTATGGCTACACCTTC.

This chain joins TRBV15 and TRBJ2-7, with D possibly being TRBD1 (5 bases). There are 15 residues in the CDR3. The V end lost 3 bases, the J end lost 2 bases, and 14 bases lay between the germline ends. The V gene's germline CDR1 is LNHNV and CDR2 YYDKDF (reference sequence). The CDR3 protein is CATSSSRGRAYEQYF. The DNA of the CDR3 is TGTGCCACCAGCAGCTCAAGGGGCCGGGCCTACGAGCAGTACTTC.

The CDR3 nucleotides read TGTGCAAGTCGCTTAGCGACAGGGGTGGTCGGGGAGCTGTTTTTT. Its protein is CASRLATGVVGELFF. V is TRBV12-2 and J is TRBJ2-2; whether TRBD1, the table's D call, matches the DNA was not checked. TRBV12-2 is recorded as a pseudogene. This CDR3 region has 15 residues.

The rearrangement uses TRBV18 and TRBJ1-6; D may be TRBD1 (6 bases). Trimming left V 6 bases short and J 7 bases short, with 16 bases between. The CDR3 extends over 15 amino acids. In germline, CDR1 is KGHSH, CDR2 LQKENI. CDR3 residues: CASSHRDILNSPLHF. CDR3 nucleotides: TGTGCCAGCTCGCACCGGGACATATTAAATTCACCCCTCCACTTT. Full variable domain (missing parts from reference TRBV18 and TRBJ1-6): NAGVMQNPRHLVRRRGQEARLRCSPMKGHSHVYWYRQLPEEGLKFMVYLQKENIIDESGMPKERFSAEFPKEGPSILRIQQVVRGDSAAYFCASSHRDILNSPLHFGNGTRLTVT.

The chain employs TRBV9 and TRBJ1-2; 9 bases are shared with TRBD1. This CDR3 has 16 amino acids. Germline lookup yields CDR1 SGDLS and CDR2 YYNGEE. J lost 8 bases, V lost 3 bases, and 14 bases had no gene match. CDR3 DNA: TGTGCCAGCAGCGAGGGGACAGGGAGCTATTCGGAAGGCTACACCTTC. Translating gives CASSEGTGSYSEGYTF. The complete variable domain, with remaining parts taken from reference TRBV9 and TRBJ1-2, reads DSGVTQTPKHLITATGQRVTLRCSPRSGDLSVYWYQQSLDQGLQFLIQYYNGEERAKGNILERFSAQQFPDLHSELNLSSLELGDSALYFCASSEGTGSYSEGYTFGSGTRLTVV.

CDR3 nucleotides: TGTGCCAGCTCTCCCGGGACAGGGGTGAACGAGCAGTACTTC. Translation gives CASSPGTGVNEQYF. The chain combines TRBV18 with TRBJ2-7; the match to TRBD1 covers 10 bases. The V gene's germline CDR1 is KGHSH and CDR2 LQKENI. V trimming: 6 bases; J trimming: 5 bases; junction bases outside the gene matches: 7. This CDR3 has 14 residues.

The chain uses TRBV24-1 and TRBJ1-5; no reliable D call. From germline, CDR1 is KGHDR and CDR2 SFDVKD. CDR3 size: 18 residues. Trimming removed 3 bases from V and 3 bases from J, with 20 bases in between. The CDR3 reads CATSDAGNPREANQPQHF. CDR3 DNA: TGTGCCACCAGTGATGCGGGGAATCCGAGGGAGGCCAATCAGCCCCAGCATTTT.